The clone carrying this T cell receptor beta chain was found once. The antigen remains undetermined. This entry comes from a study of T-cell memory formation after mild COVID-19. TCRdb ran MiXCR on the 5' RACE reads and lists one entry per CDR3 protein. This table has about 600,000 distinct CDR3 sequences, roughly 22% appearing once. The germline gives CDR1 LGHNA, CDR2 YSLEER. The CDR3 is made up of 15 amino acids. V lost 1 base and J lost 4, with 11 bases in between. Notes on the study in general: Cross-reactive memory appears to have joined, as suggested by some responding clones showing up in pre-infection memory.

The rearrangement links TRBV4-3 to TRBJ2-1; D is unclear. The sequencing sample was made of PBMCs or a T cell subset sorted from them (not recorded which). This sequence originates from an adult woman who had mild COVID-19 (a few samples of this study predate the infection). Cell type and time point are not known. Here the CDR3 reads CASSQGRQEYNEQFF. The DNA for the CDR3 is TGCGCCAGCAGCCAAGGTCGTCAGGAATACAATGAGCAGTTCTTC.